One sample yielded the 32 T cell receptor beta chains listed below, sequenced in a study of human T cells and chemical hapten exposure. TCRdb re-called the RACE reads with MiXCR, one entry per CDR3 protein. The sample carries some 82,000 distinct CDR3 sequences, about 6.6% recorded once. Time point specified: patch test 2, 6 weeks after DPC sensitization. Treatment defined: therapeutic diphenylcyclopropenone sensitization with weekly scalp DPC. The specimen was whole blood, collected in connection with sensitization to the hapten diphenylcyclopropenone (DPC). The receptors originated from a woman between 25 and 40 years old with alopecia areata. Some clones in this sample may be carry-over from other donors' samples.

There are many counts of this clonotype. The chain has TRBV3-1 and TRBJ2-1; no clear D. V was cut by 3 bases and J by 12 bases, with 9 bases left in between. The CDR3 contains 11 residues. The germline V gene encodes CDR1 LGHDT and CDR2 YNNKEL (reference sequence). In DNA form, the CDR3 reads TGTGCCAGCAGCCAGGGTTTTGGGCAGTTCTTC. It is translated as CASSQGFGQFF.

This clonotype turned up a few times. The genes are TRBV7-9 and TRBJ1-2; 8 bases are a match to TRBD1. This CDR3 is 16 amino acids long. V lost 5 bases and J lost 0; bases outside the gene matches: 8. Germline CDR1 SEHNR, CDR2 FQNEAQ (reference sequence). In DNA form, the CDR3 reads TGTGCCAGCAGCCTATGGGGACAGGACTCTAACTATGGCTACACCTTC. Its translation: CASSLWGQDSNYGYTF.

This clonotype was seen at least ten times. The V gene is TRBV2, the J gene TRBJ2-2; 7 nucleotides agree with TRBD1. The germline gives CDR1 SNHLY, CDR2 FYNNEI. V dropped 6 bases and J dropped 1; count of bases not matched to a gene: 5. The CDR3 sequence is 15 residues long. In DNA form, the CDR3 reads TGTGCCAGCAGGTCGAGGACAGGGAACACCGGGGAGCTGTTTTTT. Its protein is CASRSRTGNTGELFF.

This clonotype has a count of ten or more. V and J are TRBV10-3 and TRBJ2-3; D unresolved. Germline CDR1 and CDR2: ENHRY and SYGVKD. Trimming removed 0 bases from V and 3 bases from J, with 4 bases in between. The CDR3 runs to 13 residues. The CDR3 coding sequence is TGTGCCATCAGTGAGTCGGGGACAGATACGCAGTATTTT. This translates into CAISESGTDTQYF.

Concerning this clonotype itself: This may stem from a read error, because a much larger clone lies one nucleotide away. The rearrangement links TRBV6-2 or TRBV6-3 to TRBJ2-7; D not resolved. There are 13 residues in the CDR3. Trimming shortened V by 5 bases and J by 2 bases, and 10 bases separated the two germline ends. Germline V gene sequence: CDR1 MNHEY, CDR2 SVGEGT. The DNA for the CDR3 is TGTGCCAGCAGTAAAACTTTACCCTACGAGCAGTACTTC. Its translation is CASSKTLPYEQYF.

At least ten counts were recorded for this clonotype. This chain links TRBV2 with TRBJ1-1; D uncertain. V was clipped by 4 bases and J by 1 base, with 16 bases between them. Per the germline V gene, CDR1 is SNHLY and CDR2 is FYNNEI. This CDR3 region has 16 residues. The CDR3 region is CASSAHPPRENTEAFF. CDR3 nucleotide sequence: TGTGCCAGCAGTGCCCATCCTCCCCGGGAGAACACTGAAGCTTTCTTT.

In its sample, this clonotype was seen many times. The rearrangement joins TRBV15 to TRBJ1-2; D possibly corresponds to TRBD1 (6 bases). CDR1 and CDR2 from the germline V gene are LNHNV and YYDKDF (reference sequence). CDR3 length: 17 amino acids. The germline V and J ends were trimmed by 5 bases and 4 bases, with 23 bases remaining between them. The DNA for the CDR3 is TGTGCCACCAGCGCGGCGGGGGCGAATCGGTGGGGCTATGGCTACACCTTC. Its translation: CATSAAGANRWGYGYTF.

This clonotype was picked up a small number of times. CDR3 protein: CSVPEGGRLAFF. CDR3 DNA sequence: TGCAGCGTCCCCGAAGGGGGGCGGTTAGCTTTCTTT. The genes are TRBV29-1 and TRBJ1-1, with D perhaps TRBD1 (6 bases). The CDR3 is 12 residues long. Deletions cut 6 bases from V and 10 bases from J, with 18 bases between. Germline V lookup: CDR1 SQVTM, CDR2 ANQGSEA. Complete variable domain (other parts from reference TRBV29-1 and TRBJ1-1): SAVISQKPSRDICQRGTSLTIQCQVDSQVTMMFWYRQQPGQSLTLIATANQGSEATYESGFVIDKFPISRPNLTFSTLTVSNMSPEDSSIYLCSVPEGGRLAFFGQGTRLTVV.

The CDR3: CSAGGRNQPQHF. The CDR3 bases are TGCAGCGCAGGGGGTAGGAATCAGCCCCAGCATTTT. The chain carries TRBV29-1 and TRBJ1-5, with 7 bases that match TRBD1. Germline lookup yields CDR1 SQVTM and CDR2 ANQGSEA. The CDR3 is 12 amino acids. After removal of 7 bases from V and 4 bases from J, the junction contained 4 bases not matched to a gene.

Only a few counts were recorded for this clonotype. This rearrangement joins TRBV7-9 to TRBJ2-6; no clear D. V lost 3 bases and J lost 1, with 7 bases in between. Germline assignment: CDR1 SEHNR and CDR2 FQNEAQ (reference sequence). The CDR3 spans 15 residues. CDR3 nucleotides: TGTGCCAGCAGCTTCTGGATATCTGGGGCCAACGTCCTGACTTTC. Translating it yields CASSFWISGANVLTF.

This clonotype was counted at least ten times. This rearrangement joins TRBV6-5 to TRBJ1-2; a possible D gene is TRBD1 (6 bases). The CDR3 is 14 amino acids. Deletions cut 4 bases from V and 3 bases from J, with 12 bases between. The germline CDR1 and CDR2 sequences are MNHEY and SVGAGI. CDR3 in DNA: TGTGCCAGCAGTTGGGTCAGGGGAGACTATGGCTACACCTTC. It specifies CASSWVRGDYGYTF.

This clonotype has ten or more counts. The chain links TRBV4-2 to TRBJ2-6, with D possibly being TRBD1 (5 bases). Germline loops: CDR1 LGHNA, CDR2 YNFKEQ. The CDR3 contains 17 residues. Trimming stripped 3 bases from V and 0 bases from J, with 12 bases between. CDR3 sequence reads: CASSQETGTSGANVLTF. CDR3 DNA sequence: TGTGCCAGCAGCCAGGAAACAGGTACCTCTGGGGCCAACGTCCTGACTTTC.

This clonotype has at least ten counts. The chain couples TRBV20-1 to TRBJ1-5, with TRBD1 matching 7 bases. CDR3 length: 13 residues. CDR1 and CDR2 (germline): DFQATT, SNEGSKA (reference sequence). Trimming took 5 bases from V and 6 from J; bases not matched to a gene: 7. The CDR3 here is CSAGEGDSQPQHF. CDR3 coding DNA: TGCAGTGCTGGGGAGGGGGACAGTCAGCCCCAGCATTTT.

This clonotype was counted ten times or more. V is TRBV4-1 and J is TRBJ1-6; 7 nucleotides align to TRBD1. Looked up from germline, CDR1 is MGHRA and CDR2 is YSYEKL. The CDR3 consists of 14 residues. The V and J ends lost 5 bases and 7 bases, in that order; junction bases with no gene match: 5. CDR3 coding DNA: TGCGCCAGCAGCGGAGGACAGGAAAATTCACCCCTCCACTTT. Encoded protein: CASSGGQENSPLHF.

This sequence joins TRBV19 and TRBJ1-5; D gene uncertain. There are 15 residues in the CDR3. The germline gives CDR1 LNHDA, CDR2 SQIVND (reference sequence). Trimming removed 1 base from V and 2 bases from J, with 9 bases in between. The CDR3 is CASSIGAAGNQPQHF. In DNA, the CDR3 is TGTGCCAGTAGTATAGGGGCGGCGGGCAATCAGCCCCAGCATTTT.

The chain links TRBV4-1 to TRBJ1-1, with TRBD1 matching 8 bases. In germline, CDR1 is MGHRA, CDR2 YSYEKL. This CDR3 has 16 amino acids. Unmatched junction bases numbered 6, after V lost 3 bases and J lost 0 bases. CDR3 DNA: TGCGCCAGCAGCCATGGACAGGGAAAGGTGAACACTGAAGCTTTCTTT. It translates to CASSHGQGKVNTEAFF.

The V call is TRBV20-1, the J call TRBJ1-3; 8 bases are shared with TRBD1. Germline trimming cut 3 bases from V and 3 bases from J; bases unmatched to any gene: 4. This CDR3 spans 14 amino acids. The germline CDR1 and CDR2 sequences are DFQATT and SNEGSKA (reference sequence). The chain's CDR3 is CSARDRVHGNTIYF. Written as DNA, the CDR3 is TGCAGTGCTAGGGACAGGGTTCATGGAAACACCATATATTTT.

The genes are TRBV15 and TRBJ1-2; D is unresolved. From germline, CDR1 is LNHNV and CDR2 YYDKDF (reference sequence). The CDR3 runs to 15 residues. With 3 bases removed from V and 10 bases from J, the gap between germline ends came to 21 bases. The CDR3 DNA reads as TGTGCCACCAGCAGTGGGTCCCCGGGTCGTCCCGACTACACCTTC. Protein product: CATSSGSPGRPDYTF.

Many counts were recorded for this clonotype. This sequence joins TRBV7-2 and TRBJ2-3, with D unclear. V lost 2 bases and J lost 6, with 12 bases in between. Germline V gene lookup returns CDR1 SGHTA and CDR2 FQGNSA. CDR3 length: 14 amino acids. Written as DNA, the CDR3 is TGTGCCAGCAGCTTATTGGGGATCACGGATACGCAGTATTTT. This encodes CASSLLGITDTQYF.

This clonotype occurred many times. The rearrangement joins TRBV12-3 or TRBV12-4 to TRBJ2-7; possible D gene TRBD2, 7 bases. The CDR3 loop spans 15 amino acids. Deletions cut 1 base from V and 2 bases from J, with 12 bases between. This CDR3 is CASSLEGGGPYEQYF. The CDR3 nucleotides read TGTGCCAGCAGTTTAGAAGGGGGGGGGCCCTACGAGCAGTACTTC.

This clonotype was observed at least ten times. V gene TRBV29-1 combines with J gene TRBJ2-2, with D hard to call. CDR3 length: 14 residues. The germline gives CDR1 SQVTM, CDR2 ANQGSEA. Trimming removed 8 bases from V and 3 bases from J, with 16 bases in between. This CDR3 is CSFSGLRHTGELFF. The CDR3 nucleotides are TGCAGCTTCTCAGGATTAAGACACACCGGGGAGCTGTTTTTT.

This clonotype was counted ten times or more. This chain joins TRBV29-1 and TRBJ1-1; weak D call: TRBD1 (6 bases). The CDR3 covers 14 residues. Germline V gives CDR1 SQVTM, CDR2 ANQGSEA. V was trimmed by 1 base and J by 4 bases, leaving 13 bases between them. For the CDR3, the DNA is TGCAGCGTTGAAGGGACAGTTGGCGGCACTGAAGCTTTCTTT. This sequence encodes CSVEGTVGGTEAFF.

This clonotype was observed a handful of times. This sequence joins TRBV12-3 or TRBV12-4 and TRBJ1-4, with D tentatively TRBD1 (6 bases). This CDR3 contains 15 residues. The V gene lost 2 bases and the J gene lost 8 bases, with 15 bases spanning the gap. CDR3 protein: CASSLFQGRGEKLFF. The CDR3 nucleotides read TGTGCCAGCAGTTTATTCCAGGGGCGGGGGGAAAAACTGTTTTTT.

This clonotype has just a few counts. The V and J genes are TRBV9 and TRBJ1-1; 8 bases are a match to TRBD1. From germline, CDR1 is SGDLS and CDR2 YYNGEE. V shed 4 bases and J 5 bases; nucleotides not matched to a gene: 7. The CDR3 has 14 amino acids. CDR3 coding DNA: TGTGCCAGCAGCTCCGACAGGGGCCGGACTGAAGCTTTCTTT. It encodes CASSSDRGRTEAFF.

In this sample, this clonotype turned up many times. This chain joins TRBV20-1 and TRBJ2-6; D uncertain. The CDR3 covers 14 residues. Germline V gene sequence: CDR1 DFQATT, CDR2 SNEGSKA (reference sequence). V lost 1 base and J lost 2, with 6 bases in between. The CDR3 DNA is TGCAGTGCTAGAGGTGCGACTGGGGCCAACGTCCTGACTTTC. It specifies CSARGATGANVLTF.

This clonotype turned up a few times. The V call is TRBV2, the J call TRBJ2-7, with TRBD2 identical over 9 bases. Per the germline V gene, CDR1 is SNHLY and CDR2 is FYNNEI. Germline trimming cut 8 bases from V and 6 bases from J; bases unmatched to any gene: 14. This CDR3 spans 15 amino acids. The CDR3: CASRSVGGGASEQYF. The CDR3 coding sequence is TGTGCCAGCCGGTCTGTAGGCGGGGGGGCCTCCGAGCAGTACTTC.

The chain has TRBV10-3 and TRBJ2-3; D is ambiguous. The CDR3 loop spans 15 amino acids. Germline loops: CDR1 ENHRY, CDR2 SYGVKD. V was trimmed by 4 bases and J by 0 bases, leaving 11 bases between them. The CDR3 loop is CAISGAAVSTDTQYF. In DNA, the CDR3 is TGTGCCATCAGTGGGGCGGCAGTTAGCACAGATACGCAGTATTTT.

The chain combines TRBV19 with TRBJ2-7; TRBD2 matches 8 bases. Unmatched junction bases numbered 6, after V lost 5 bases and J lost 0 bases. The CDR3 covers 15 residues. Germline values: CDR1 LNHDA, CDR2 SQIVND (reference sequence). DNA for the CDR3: TGTGCCAGTAGTCCCAGCGGGGGACCCTCCTACGAGCAGTACTTC. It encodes CASSPSGGPSYEQYF. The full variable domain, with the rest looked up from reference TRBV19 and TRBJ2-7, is DGGITQSPKYLFRKEGQNVTLSCEQNLNHDAMYWYRQDPGQGLRLIYYSQIVNDFQKGDIAEGYSVSREKKESFPLTVTSAQKNPTAFYLCASSPSGGPSYEQYFGPGTRLTVT.

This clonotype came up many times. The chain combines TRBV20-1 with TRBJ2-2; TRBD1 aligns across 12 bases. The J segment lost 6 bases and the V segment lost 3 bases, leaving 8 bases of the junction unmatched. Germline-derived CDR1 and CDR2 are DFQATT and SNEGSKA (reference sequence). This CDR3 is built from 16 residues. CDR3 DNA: TGCAGTGCTAGGGACCGGGACAGGGGGCATGCCGGGGAGCTGTTTTTT. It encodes CSARDRDRGHAGELFF.

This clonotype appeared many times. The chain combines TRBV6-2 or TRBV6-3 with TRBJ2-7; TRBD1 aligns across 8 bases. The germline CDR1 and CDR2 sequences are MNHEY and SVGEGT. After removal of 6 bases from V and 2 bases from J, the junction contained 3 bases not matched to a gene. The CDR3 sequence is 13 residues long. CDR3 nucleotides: TGTGCCAGCAGACAGGGGGGCACCTACGAGCAGTACTTC. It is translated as CASRQGGTYEQYF.

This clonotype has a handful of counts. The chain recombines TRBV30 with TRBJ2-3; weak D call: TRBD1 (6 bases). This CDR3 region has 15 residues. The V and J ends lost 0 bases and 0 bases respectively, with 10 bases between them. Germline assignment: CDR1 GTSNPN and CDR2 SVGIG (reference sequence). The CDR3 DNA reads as TGTGCCTGGAGTGTATCAGGGGCTAGCACAGATACGCAGTATTTT. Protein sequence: CAWSVSGASTDTQYF.

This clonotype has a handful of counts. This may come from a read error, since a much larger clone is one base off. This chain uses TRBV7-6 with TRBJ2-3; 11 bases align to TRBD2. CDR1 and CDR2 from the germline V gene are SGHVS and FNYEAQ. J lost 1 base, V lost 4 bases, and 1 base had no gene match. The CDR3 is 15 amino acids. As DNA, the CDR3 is TGTGCCAGCAGCTCACTAGCGGGGGGCACAGATACGCAGTATTTT. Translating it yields CASSSLAGGTDTQYF.